The sample holds many counts of the clone carrying this TCR beta chain. Its antigen is not identified. After constant-region reverse-primer amplification, full-length variable regions underwent semi-nested PCR with Nested Universal Primer A. TCRdb passed the 5' RACE reads through MiXCR, listing each CDR3 protein once. The sample carries 32,000 or so distinct CDR3 sequences, around 27% recorded once. V was trimmed by 1 base and J by 9 bases, leaving 13 bases between them. The germline gives CDR1 DFQATT, CDR2 SNEGSKA (reference sequence). The CDR3 extends over 13 amino acids. Study-level findings and limits: Greatest tumor Treg TCR overlap was with tumor naive CD4+ cells. Larger-cohort validation covered only one TCR beta V-J rearrangement.

Tregs were sorted as CD4+CD25+CD127-/low cells. The TCR sequence derives from a female donor with breast cancer. This chain connects TRBV20-1 to TRBJ2-1; D possibly corresponds to TRBD1 (5 bases). Material: tumor-infiltrating Tregs sorted from the breast tumor. As DNA, the CDR3 is TGCAGTGCTAGAGCCAGGGCCCGCGGTGAGCAGTTCTTC. Protein product: CSARARARGEQFF.